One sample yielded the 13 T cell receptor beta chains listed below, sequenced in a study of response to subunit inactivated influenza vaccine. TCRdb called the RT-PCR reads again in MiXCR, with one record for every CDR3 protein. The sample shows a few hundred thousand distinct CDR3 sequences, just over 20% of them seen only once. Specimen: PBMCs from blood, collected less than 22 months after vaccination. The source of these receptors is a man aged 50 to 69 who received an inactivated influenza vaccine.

The CDR3 loop is CASIPGRGEFNYGYTF. CDR3 coding DNA: TGCGCCAGCATCCCCGGGAGGGGTGAATTTAACTATGGCTACACCTTC. The chain is built from TRBV23-1 and TRBJ1-2, with TRBD1 as a possible D gene (5 bases). TRBV23-1 counts as an open reading frame of uncertain function. This CDR3 region has 16 residues. The ends were cut back, 7 bases at V and 1 base at J, with 19 bases in the middle.

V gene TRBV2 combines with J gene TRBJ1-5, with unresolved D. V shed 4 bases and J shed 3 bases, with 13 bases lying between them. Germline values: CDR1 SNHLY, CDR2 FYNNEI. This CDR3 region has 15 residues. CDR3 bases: TGTGCCAGCAGTGTCGACATGGGAGCCAATCAGCCCCAGCATTTT. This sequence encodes CASSVDMGANQPQHF.

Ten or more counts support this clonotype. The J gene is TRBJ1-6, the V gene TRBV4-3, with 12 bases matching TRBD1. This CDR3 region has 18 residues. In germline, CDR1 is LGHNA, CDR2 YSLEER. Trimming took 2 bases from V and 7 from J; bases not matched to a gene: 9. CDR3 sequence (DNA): TGCGCCAGCAGCCAACTACTTTTGGGACAGGGGGCGAATTCACCCCTCCACTTT. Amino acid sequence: CASSQLLLGQGANSPLHF.

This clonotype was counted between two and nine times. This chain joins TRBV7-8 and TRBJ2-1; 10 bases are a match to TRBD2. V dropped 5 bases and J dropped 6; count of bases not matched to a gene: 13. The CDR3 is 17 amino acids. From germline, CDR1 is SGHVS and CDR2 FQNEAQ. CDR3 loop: CASSQGGASGSRNEQFF. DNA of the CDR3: TGTGCCAGCAGCCAGGGAGGGGCTAGCGGGAGTCGCAATGAGCAGTTCTTC.

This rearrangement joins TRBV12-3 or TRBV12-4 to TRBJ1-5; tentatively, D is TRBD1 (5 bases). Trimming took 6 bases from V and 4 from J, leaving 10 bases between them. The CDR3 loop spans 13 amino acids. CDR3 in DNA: TGTGCCAGCAGGTCCCGACAGAATCAGCCCCAGCATTTT. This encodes CASRSRQNQPQHF.

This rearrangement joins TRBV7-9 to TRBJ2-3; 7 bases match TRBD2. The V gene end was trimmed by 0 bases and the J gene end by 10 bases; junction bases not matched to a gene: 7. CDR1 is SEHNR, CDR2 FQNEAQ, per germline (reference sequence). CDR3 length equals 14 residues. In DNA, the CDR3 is TGTGCCAGCAGCTTAGCGCTCGCTAGCGGAGCGCAGTATTTT. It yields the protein CASSLALASGAQYF.

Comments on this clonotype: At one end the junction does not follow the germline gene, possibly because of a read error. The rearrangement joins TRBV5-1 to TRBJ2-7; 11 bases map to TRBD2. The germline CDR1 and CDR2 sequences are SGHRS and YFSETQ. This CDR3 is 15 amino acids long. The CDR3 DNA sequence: TGCGCCGGCAGCCCGGTAGCGGGAGGGGACTACGAGCAGTACTTC. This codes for CAGSPVAGGDYEQYF.

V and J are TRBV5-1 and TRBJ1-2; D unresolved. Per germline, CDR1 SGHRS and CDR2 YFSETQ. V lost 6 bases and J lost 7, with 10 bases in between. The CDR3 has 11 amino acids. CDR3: CASNGEGGYTF. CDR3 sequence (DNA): TGCGCCAGCAACGGGGAAGGTGGCTACACCTTC.

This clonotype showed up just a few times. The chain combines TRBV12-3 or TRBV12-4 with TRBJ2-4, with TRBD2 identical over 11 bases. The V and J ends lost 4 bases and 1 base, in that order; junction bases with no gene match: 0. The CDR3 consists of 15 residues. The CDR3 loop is CASSSSGGAKNIQYF. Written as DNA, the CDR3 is TGTGCCAGCAGTTCTAGCGGGGGGGCCAAAAACATTCAGTACTTC.

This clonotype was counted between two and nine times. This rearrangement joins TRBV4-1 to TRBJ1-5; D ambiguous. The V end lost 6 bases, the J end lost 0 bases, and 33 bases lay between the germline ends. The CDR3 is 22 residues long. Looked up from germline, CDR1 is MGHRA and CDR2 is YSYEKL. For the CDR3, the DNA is TGCGCCAGCAGTACCGCCCCAAATAGACGGAAACCCCTCATCAATAGCAATCAGCCCCAGCATTTT. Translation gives CASSTAPNRRKPLINSNQPQHF.

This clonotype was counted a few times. This CDR3 is CASSLVSSEQYF. Written as DNA, the CDR3 is TGTGCCAGCAGCTTAGTGAGTAGTGAGCAGTACTTC. This sequence joins TRBV7-8 and TRBJ2-7; D is undetermined. CDR1 is SGHVS and CDR2 is FQNEAQ in the germline V gene. This CDR3 spans 12 amino acids. Trimming left V 1 base short and J 7 bases short, with 8 bases between.

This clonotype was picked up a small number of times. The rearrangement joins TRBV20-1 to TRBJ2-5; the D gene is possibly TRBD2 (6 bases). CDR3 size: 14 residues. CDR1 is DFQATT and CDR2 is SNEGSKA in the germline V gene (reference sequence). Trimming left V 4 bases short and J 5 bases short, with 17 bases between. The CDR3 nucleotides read TGCAGTGCTACGGGACTGGCTTTTGGGGAGACCCAGTACTTC. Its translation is CSATGLAFGETQYF.

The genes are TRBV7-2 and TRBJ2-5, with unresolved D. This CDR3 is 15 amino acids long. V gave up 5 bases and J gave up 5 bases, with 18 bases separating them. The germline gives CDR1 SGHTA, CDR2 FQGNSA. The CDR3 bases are TGTGCCAGCAGCCCACCGTCGGGCCTAGGGGAGACCCAGTACTTC. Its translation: CASSPPSGLGETQYF.